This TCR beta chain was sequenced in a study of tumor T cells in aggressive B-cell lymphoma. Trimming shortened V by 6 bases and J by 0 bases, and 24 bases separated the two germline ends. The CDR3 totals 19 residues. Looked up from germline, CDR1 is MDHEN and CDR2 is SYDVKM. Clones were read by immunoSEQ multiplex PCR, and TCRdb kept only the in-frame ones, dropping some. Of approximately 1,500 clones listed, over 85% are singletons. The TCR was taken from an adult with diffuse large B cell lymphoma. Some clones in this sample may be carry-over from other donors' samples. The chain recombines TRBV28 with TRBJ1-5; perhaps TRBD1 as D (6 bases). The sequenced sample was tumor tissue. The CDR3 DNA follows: TGTGCCAGCAGCTTAATCCCAGGACAGAGATTCTATAGCAATCAGCCCCAGCATTTT. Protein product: CASSLIPGQRFYSNQPQHF.